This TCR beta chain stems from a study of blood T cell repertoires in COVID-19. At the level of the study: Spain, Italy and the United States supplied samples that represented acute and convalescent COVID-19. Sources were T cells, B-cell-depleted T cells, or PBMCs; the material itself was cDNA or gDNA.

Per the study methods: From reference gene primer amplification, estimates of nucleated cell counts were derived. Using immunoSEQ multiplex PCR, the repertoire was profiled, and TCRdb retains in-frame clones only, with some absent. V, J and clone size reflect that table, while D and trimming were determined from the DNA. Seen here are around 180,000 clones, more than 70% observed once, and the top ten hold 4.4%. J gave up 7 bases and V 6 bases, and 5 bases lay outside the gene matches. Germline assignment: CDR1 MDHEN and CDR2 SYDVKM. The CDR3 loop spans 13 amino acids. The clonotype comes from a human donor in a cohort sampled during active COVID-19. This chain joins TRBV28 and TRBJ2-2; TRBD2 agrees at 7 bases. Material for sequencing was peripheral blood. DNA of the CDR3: TGTGCCAGCAGCCCCGGGGGGATCGGGGAGCTGTTTTTT. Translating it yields CASSPGGIGELFF.